The clone carrying this TCR beta chain has more than one count but fewer than ten. These data are taken from a study of CD8 T cells in Susac syndrome. CDR1 is LGHNA and CDR2 is YNFKEQ in the germline V gene. The CDR3 covers 14 residues. V was clipped by 6 bases and J by 1 base, with 13 bases between them. Random hexamers were used to reverse transcribe about 0.5 to 1 ug of RNA. The CDR3 of TCR beta was amplified by immunoSEQ multiplex PCR across 54 Vbeta and 13 Jbeta. TCRdb redid the calling of the immunoSEQ multiplex PCR reads with MiXCR, one entry per CDR3 protein. Of about 130,000 distinct CDR3 sequences in the sample, about 93% were seen once. From blood CD8+ and CD4+ T cells, the TCR beta chain was sequenced. FACS was used to enrich TEMRA cells, whereas the CD8+ and CD4+ T cells were obtained by negative isolation.

The receptor comes from a human donor in good health. Sequenced sample: CD4+ T cells from PBMCs. The chain joins TRBV4-2 to TRBJ2-7; TRBD1 is a possible D gene (6 bases). This CDR3 reads CASRNRGQSYEQYF. Here the CDR3 DNA reads TGTGCCAGCAGGAACAGAGGACAGTCCTACGAGCAGTACTTC.